The clone carrying this T cell receptor (beta chain) was observed at least ten times. This record comes from a study of Graves' ophthalmopathy and Graves' hyperthyroidism. The CDR3 totals 11 residues. Deletions cut 5 bases from V and 10 bases from J, with 11 bases between. CDR1 and CDR2 from the germline V gene are SEHNR and FQNEAQ (reference sequence). Diagnosis relied on clinical symptoms, serum thyroxine, TRAb, thyroid ultrasound and orbital computed tomography. RNA transcripts provided the template for amplifying TCR beta CDR3 regions. First-round RT-PCR used HTBI primers; second-round multiplex PCR followed. From the multiplex PCR reads, TCRdb called clonotypes with MiXCR, one entry per CDR3 protein. The sample carries approximately 210,000 distinct CDR3 sequences, roughly 21% recorded once.

Sequencing input: peripheral blood. This clonotype was obtained from a woman in her 50s with Graves' ophthalmopathy. The rearrangement joins TRBV7-9 to TRBJ1-1; no clear D gene. The CDR3 nucleotides read TGTGCCAGCAGCCCCCATGGTGGAGCTTTCTTT. Protein: CASSPHGGAFF.